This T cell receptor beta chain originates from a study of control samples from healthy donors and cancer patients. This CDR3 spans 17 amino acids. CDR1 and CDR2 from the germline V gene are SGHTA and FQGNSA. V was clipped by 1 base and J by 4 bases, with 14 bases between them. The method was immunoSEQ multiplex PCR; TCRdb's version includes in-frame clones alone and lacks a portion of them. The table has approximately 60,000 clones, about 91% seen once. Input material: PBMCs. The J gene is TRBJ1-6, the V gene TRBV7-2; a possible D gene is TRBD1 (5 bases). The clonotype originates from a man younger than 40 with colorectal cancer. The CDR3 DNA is TGTGCCAGCAGCTTAGGATTCGCAGGGTTATATAATTCACCCCTCCACTTT. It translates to CASSLGFAGLYNSPLHF.